The clone carrying this T cell receptor (beta chain) was observed a single time. One end of the junction does not line up with germline, which may come from a read error. Next came a second PCR, run for about 6 to 12 cycles, which used a sample-barcoded 5' primer along with a J-beta primer mix. TCRdb ran MiXCR on the 5' RACE reads and lists one entry per CDR3 protein. The sample holds about a million distinct CDR3 sequences, around two fifths seen once. Germline V gene sequence: CDR1 DFQATT, CDR2 SNEGSKA (reference sequence). The CDR3 is 17 amino acids. This specimen comes from a study of blood T cells in healthy people across ages.

The rearrangement joins TRBV20-1 to TRBJ1-5; D remains ambiguous. The sample was blood. This receptor was taken from a young man in good health. For the CDR3, the DNA is TGCAGTGCTAGAGATACTTGGGCAGACAATAGCAATCAGCCCCAGAATTTT. It specifies CSARDTWADNSNQPQNF.